The subject of this entry is one T cell receptor beta chain. No antigen is known for it. Memory CD4+ T cells were sorted as CD4+CD45RO+CD25- cells. Trimming removed 6 bases from V and 6 bases from J; junction bases left unmatched: 5. The CDR3 contains 14 residues. The V gene's germline CDR1 is MDHEN and CDR2 SYDVKM. After constant-region reverse-primer amplification, full-length variable regions underwent semi-nested PCR with Nested Universal Primer A. TCRdb re-analysed the 5' RACE reads in MiXCR, keeping a single row per CDR3 protein. The sample gives around 44,000 distinct CDR3 sequences, about 30% of which show up once; roughly 4.1% is in the top ten. General study findings and limits: Tumor Tregs overlapped most with tumor, then blood, naive CD4+ cells.

This TCR derives from a female donor with breast cancer. This chain joins TRBV28 and TRBJ1-5; TRBD1 agrees at 10 bases. Sequences were obtained from tumor-infiltrating memory CD4+ T cells sorted from the breast tumor. Subset specified: memory CD4+ T cells, CD4+CD45RO+CD25-. This CDR3 is CASSPGTGVQPQHF. The CDR3 DNA reads as TGTGCCAGCAGCCCCGGGACAGGGGTTCAGCCCCAGCATTTT.